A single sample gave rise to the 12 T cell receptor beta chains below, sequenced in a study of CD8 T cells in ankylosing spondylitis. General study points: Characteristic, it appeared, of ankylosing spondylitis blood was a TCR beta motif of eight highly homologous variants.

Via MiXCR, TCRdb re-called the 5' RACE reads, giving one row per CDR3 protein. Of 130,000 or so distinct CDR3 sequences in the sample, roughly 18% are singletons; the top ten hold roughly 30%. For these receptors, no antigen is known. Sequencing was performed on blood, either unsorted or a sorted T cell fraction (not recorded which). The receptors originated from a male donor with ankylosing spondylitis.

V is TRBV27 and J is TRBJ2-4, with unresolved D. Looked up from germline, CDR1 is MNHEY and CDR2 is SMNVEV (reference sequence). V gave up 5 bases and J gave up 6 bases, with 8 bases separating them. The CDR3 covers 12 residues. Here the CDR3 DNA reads TGTGCCAGCAGTCCCACGGGAAACATTCAGTACTTC. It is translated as CASSPTGNIQYF.

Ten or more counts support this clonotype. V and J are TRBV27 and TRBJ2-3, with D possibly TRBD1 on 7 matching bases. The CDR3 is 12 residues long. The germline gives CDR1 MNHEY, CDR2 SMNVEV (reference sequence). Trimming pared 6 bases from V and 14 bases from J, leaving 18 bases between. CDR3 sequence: CASRHGGTATYF. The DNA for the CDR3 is TGTGCCAGCAGACACGGCGGGACAGCGACGTATTTT.

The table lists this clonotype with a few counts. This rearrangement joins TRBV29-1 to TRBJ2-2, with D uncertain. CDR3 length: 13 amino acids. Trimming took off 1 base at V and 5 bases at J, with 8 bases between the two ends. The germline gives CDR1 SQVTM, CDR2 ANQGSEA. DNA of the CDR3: TGCAGCGTTGAAGGTTTGGGGACCGGGGAGCTGTTTTTT. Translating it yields CSVEGLGTGELFF.

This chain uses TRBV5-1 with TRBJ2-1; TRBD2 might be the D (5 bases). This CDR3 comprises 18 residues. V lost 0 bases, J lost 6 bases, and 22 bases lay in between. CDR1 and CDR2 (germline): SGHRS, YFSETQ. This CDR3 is CASSLVGSDYTGINEQFF. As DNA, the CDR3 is TGCGCCAGCAGCTTGGTGGGTAGCGATTACACGGGTATCAATGAGCAGTTCTTC.

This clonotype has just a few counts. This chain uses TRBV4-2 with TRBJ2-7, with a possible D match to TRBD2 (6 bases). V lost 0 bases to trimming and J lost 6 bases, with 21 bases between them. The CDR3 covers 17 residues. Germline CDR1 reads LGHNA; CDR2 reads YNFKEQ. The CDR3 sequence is CASSQDLGPSASVEQYF. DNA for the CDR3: TGTGCCAGCAGCCAAGATTTGGGGCCTAGCGCCTCGGTCGAGCAGTACTTC.

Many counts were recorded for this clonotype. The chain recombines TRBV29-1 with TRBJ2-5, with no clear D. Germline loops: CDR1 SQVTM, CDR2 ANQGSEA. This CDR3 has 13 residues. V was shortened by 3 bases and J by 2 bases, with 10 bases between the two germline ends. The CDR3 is CSVDWTVQETQYF. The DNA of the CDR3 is TGCAGCGTTGACTGGACCGTTCAAGAGACCCAGTACTTC.

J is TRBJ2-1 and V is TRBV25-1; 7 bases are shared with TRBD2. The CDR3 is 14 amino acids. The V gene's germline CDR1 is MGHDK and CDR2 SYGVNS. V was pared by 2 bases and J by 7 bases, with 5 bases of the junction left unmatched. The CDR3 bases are TGTGCCAGCAGTGAAGGGGACTATAGTAATGAGCAGTTCTTC. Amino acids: CASSEGDYSNEQFF.

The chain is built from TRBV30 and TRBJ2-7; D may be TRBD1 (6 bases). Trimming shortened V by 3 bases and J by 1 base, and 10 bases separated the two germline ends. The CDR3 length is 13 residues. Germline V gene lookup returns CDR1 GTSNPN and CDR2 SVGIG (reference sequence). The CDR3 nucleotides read TGTGCCTGGAGGGGGGCCGTATCCTACGAGCAGTACTTC. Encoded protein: CAWRGAVSYEQYF.

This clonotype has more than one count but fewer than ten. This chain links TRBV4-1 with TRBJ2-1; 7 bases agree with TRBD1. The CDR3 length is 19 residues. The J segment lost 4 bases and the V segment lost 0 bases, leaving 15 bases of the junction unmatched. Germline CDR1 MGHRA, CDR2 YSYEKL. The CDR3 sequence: CASSQDGNLQGSSYNEQFF. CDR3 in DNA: TGCGCCAGCAGCCAAGATGGCAATTTACAGGGGTCATCGTACAATGAGCAGTTCTTC.

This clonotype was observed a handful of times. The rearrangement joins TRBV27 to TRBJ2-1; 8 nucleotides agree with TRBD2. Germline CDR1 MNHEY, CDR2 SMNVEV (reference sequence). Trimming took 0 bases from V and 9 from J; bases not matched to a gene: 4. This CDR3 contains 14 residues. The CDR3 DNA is TGTGCCAGCAGTTTATCCGGACTAGCCGGTGAGCAGTTCTTC. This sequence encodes CASSLSGLAGEQFF.

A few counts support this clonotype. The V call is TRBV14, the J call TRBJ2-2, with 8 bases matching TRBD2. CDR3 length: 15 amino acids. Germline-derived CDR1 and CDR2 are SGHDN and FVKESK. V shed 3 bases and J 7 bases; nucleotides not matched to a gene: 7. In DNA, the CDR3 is TGTGCCAGCAGCCACTTGGCGGGAGGAAGCGGGGAGCTGTTTTTT. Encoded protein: CASSHLAGGSGELFF. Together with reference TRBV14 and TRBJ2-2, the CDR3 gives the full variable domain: EAGVTQFPSHSVIEKGQTVTLRCDPISGHDNLYWYRRVMGKEIKFLLHFVKESKQDESGMPNNRFLAERTGGTYSTLKVQPAELEDSGVYFCASSHLAGGSGELFFGEGSRLTVL.

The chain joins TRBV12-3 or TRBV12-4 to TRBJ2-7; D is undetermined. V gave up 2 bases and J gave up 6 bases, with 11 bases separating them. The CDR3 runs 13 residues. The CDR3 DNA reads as TGTGCCAGCAGTTTATACCCATCAGCCGAGCAGTACTTC. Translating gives CASSLYPSAEQYF.